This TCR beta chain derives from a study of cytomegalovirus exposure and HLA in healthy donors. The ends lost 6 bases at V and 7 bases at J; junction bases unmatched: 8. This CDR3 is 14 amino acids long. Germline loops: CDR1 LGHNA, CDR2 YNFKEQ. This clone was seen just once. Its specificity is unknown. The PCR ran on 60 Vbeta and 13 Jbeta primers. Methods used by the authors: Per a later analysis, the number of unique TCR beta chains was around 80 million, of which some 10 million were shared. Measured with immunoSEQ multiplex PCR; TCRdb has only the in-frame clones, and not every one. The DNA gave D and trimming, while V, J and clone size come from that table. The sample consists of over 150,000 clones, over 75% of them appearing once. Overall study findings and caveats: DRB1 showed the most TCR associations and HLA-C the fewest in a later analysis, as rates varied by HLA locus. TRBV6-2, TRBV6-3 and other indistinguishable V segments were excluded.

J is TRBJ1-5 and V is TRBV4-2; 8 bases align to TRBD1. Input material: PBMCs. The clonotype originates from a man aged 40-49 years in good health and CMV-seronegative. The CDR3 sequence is CASSRTGSQQPQHF. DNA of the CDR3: TGTGCCAGCAGTCGGACAGGGAGTCAACAGCCCCAGCATTTT.